This TCR beta chain is drawn from a study of blood T cells in healthy people across ages. Broader study findings: Among T cells, TCR beta diversity per million cells dropped roughly linearly as age rose.

Using a J-beta primer mix together with a sample-barcoded 5' primer, a second PCR was run for roughly 7 to 12 cycles. Each cDNA molecule was tagged by a template-switch adaptor with 12 random nucleotides. TCRdb analysed the 5' RACE reads with MiXCR anew, one entry per CDR3 protein. This table has around 1,600,000 distinct CDR3 sequences, under 55% appearing once. Per sample, extraction of total RNA gave at least 5 micrograms in every case. This clonotype was observed a few times. Its antigen is not identified. The V gene end was trimmed by 3 bases and the J gene end by 7 bases; junction bases not matched to a gene: 12. This CDR3 spans 15 amino acids. Germline assignment: CDR1 MRHNA and CDR2 SNTAGT.

Material: blood. This rearrangement joins TRBV6-4 to TRBJ2-7; 7 nucleotides match TRBD1. This TCR came from a woman aged 18-30 years in good health. This chain's CDR3 is CASSEEGTDYNEQYF. As DNA, the CDR3 is TGTGCCAGCAGTGAAGAAGGGACAGATTACAATGAGCAGTACTTC.